The following is a T cell receptor (beta chain) sequence with its context. Its specificity is not known. If patients had autoimmune disease history or systemic immunosuppression, they were excluded. Sampling of blood occurred at baseline, cycle 4 day 1, and cycle 7 day 1. In germline, CDR1 is LNHDA, CDR2 SQIVND (reference sequence). Trimming pared 9 bases from V and 7 bases from J, leaving 22 bases between. The CDR3 has 15 residues. The data derive from a study of OX40 agonist ivuxolimab in advanced cancers. Regarding the study as a whole: Clonal expansion from baseline to week 6 occurred in both CD4+ and CD8+ T cells. Compared with others, partial responders at 0.1-3.0 mg/kg displayed clonal expansion among the lowest.

This table comes from immunoSEQ multiplex PCR, and its TCRdb copy is limited to in-frame clones, with some not included. The table shows about 79,000 clones, with over 75% occurring only once. The rearrangement uses TRBV19 and TRBJ1-5, with D tentatively TRBD1 (6 bases). This TCR was recovered from an adult with an advanced solid tumor such as melanoma, head and neck, liver or kidney cancer. Sequencing used CD4+ or CD8+ T cells sorted from blood, obtained in a trial of the OX40 agonist ivuxolimab. The CDR3 reads CASLEKGGRLQPQHF. CDR3 nucleotides: TGTGCCAGCCTCGAGAAGGGGGGAAGACTACAGCCCCAGCATTTT.